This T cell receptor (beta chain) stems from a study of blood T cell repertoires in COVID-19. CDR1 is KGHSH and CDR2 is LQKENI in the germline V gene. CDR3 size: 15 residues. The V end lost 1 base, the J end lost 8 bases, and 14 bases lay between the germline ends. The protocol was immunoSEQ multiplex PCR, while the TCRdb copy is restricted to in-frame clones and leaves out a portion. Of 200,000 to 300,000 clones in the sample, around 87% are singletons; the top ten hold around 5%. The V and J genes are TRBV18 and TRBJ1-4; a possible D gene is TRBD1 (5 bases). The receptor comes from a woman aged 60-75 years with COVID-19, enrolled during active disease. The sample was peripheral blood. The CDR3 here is CASSPRGQSYEKLFF. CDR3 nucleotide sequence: TGTGCCAGCTCACCACGCGGACAAAGCTACGAAAAACTGTTTTTT. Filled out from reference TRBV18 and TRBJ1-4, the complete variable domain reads NAGVMQNPRHLVRRRGQEARLRCSPMKGHSHVYWYRQLPEEGLKFMVYLQKENIIDESGMPKERFSAEFPKEGPSILRIQQVVRGDSAAYFCASSPRGQSYEKLFFGSGTQLSVL.